These 14 T cell receptor beta chains were all obtained from the same sample, sequenced in a study of blood T cells in healthy people across ages. It was with a sample-barcoded 5' primer and a J-beta primer mix that a second PCR of roughly 7 to 12 cycles was run. TCRdb reprocessed the 5' RACE reads with MiXCR, giving one entry per CDR3 protein. The sample comprises about 1.8 million distinct CDR3 sequences, around 50% of which are singletons, and over 2% rests with the top ten. The specimen sequenced was blood. These receptors came from a woman between 40 and 50 years old in good health.

The V call is TRBV20-1, the J call TRBJ2-5; the D gene is possibly TRBD2 (5 bases). Deletions cut 6 bases from V and 2 bases from J, with 16 bases between. Germline CDR1 is DFQATT and CDR2 is SNEGSKA (reference sequence). CDR3 length: 14 amino acids. CDR3 residues: CSARGGPLQETQYF. The CDR3 DNA reads TGCAGTGCCCGAGGCGGGCCACTGCAAGAGACCCAGTACTTC.

A remark on this clonotype: A much larger clone sits a single nucleotide away, making a read error possible. The gene calls are TRBV6-5 and TRBJ1-5, with D hard to call. The germline V and J ends were trimmed by 2 bases and 0 bases, with 5 bases remaining between them. Per germline, CDR1 MNHEY and CDR2 SVGAGI. This CDR3 has 14 residues. The CDR3 loop reads CASSYGSSNQPQHF. CDR3 nucleotide sequence: TGTGCCAGCAGTTACGGGAGTAGCAATCAGCCCCAGCATTTT.

V is TRBV7-2 and J is TRBJ2-1; TRBD2 agrees at 11 bases. Germline V gene sequence: CDR1 SGHTA, CDR2 FQGNSA. Unmatched junction bases numbered 8, after V lost 1 base and J lost 9 bases. CDR3 length: 16 amino acids. CDR3 sequence (DNA): TGTGCCAGCAGCTTAGGAAAACTAGCGGGGGTCACTGAGCAGTTCTTC. Protein sequence: CASSLGKLAGVTEQFF.

The chain recombines TRBV6-2 or TRBV6-3 with TRBJ2-1, with D hard to call. The germline gives CDR1 MNHEY, CDR2 SVGEGT. Trimming removed 2 bases from V and 10 bases from J, with 9 bases in between. The CDR3 contains 12 residues. The CDR3 DNA is TGTGCCAGCAGTTACCTACTAATAGAGCAGTTCTTC. It encodes CASSYLLIEQFF.

This chain links TRBV4-3 with TRBJ2-7; 12 positions match TRBD2. After removal of 0 bases from V and 3 bases from J, the junction contained 3 bases not matched to a gene. This CDR3 spans 16 amino acids. Germline V lookup: CDR1 LGHNA, CDR2 YSLEER. CDR3: CASSQERTSGVYEQYF. The CDR3 region has the DNA TGCGCCAGCAGCCAAGAAAGGACTAGCGGGGTCTACGAGCAGTACTTC.

The chain recombines TRBV20-1 with TRBJ1-3; unclear D gene. Trimming removed 3 bases at V and 1 base at J, with 13 bases between. The germline gives CDR1 DFQATT, CDR2 SNEGSKA (reference sequence). This CDR3 is 15 amino acids long. The CDR3 nucleotides are TGCAGTGCTAGTGTGGGGAGTTTATCTGGAAACACCATATATTTT. Amino acid sequence: CSASVGSLSGNTIYF.

The chain combines TRBV20-1 with TRBJ1-6, with 8 bases that match TRBD1. Germline lookup yields CDR1 DFQATT and CDR2 SNEGSKA (reference sequence). V dropped 3 bases and J dropped 11; count of bases not matched to a gene: 9. The CDR3 sequence is 14 residues long. CDR3 coding DNA: TGCAGTGCTAGGGATGGGACAGGAGGAACACCCCTCCACTTT. It encodes CSARDGTGGTPLHF.

This clonotype was counted only a few times. The chain combines TRBV6-6 with TRBJ2-1; D is perhaps TRBD2 (6 bases). The CDR3 sequence is 13 residues long. From germline, CDR1 is MNHNY and CDR2 SVGAGI (reference sequence). V shed 10 bases and J shed 6 bases, with 16 bases lying between them. CDR3 coding DNA: TGTGCCACCGACGCCGGGACTTTCAATGAGCAGTTCTTC. Residues: CATDAGTFNEQFF.

In its sample, this clonotype was seen a few times. The chain has TRBV7-2 and TRBJ2-1; 7 positions agree with TRBD2. V lost 5 bases and J lost 0; bases outside the gene matches: 7. Per the germline V gene, CDR1 is SGHTA and CDR2 is FQGNSA. The CDR3 length is 16 residues. The CDR3 DNA sequence: TGTGCCAGCAGCCGACCGGGACTACCCTCCTACAATGAGCAGTTCTTC. The encoded protein is CASSRPGLPSYNEQFF.

The chain has TRBV28 and TRBJ2-5, with 7 bases matching TRBD2. CDR3 size: 13 residues. Trimming at V came to 3 bases and at J to 9 bases, leaving 7 bases not matched to a gene. CDR1 and CDR2 (germline): MDHEN, SYDVKM. CDR3 bases: TGTGCCAGCAGTTTCAGCGGGATTACGGCCCAGTACTTC. Amino acids: CASSFSGITAQYF.

The chain couples TRBV6-6 to TRBJ1-2, with D possibly TRBD1 on 6 matching bases. This CDR3 region has 11 residues. The V end lost 8 bases, the J end lost 8 bases, and 12 bases lay between the germline ends. CDR1 MNHNY and CDR2 SVGAGI come from the germline V gene (reference sequence). DNA for the CDR3: TGTGCCAGCCTACAGGGAGAAGGCTACACCTTC. Its protein product is CASLQGEGYTF.

The sample holds a few counts of this clonotype. The CDR3 here is CASSRAYPGETQYF. The CDR3 DNA reads TGTGCCAGCAGCCGCGCCTACCCGGGGGAGACCCAGTACTTC. The chain recombines TRBV7-2 with TRBJ2-5; a possible D gene is TRBD2 (5 bases). This CDR3 is 14 amino acids long. Trimming cost V 5 bases and J 5 bases, with 15 bases left between them. Germline CDR1 and CDR2: SGHTA and FQGNSA.

The V and J genes are TRBV6-5 and TRBJ2-5, with D uncertain. Gene TRBJ2-7 matches the end of the DNA better, so the J call may be wrong. This CDR3 has 19 residues. Germline CDR1 reads MNHEY; CDR2 reads SVGAGI. The CDR3 nucleotides are TGTGCCAGCAGTTACTCTTACTCTCCCTTCTCGGGCCAAGGCGACGAGCAGTACTTC. It encodes CASSYSYSPFSGQGDEQYF.

V and J are TRBV27 and TRBJ1-6; the D is unclear. With 6 bases removed from V and 8 bases from J, the gap between germline ends came to 8 bases. The CDR3 contains 12 residues. Germline CDR1 reads MNHEY; CDR2 reads SMNVEV (reference sequence). CDR3 sequence reads: CASSRSYSPLHF. The CDR3 coding sequence is TGTGCCAGCAGCCGCAGTTATTCACCCCTCCACTTT.